This passage covers 8 T cell receptor beta chains from one sample sequenced in a study of shared clonotypes between healthy human individuals. Clones were sequenced by immunoSEQ multiplex PCR, and TCRdb holds only the in-frame ones, with some missing. The sample carries around 990,000 clones, approximately 77% recorded once. The sample consisted of memory CD4+ T cells from PBMCs. Subset here: CD45RA-negative fraction. The receptors derive from a man aged 18 to 29 in good health. Some clones in this sample may be carry-over from other donors' samples.

V gene TRBV11-2 combines with J gene TRBJ2-1; 8 bases fit TRBD2. Germline CDR1 SGHAT, CDR2 FQNNGV. V was clipped by 7 bases and J by 11 bases; unmatched bases: 7. CDR3 length: 12 amino acids. The CDR3 DNA is TGTGCCAGCACACCCGGCGGGAGGAAGCAGTTCTTC. Translated: CASTPGGRKQFF.

This chain uses TRBV20-1 with TRBJ2-7, with 8 bases matching TRBD2. Germline V gene sequence: CDR1 DFQATT, CDR2 SNEGSKA (reference sequence). This CDR3 comprises 11 residues. With V trimmed by 6 bases and J by 5 bases, 3 bases remained unmatched. The CDR3 DNA is TGCAGTGCCGGGAGGGGAGACGAGCAGTACTTC. The encoded protein is CSAGRGDEQYF.

This clone was counted once. The chain combines TRBV6-6 with TRBJ2-5, with 7 bases identical to TRBD1. In germline, CDR1 is MNHNY, CDR2 SVGAGI (reference sequence). With V trimmed by 2 bases and J by 4 bases, 4 bases remained unmatched. The CDR3 consists of 14 residues. The DNA for the CDR3 is TGTGCCAGCAGTTACGACCGGGACAGAGAGACCCAGTACTTC. Its protein is CASSYDRDRETQYF.

A few counts support this clone. One end of the junction is discordant with germline, which a read error may explain. The V and J genes are TRBV6-5 and TRBJ2-5; 7 positions match TRBD1. This CDR3 region has 13 residues. Germline V gives CDR1 MNHEY, CDR2 SVGAGI. The CDR3 DNA reads as TGTGCCAGCAGTTACTCGTTCTTGGGACAGCCCCACTTC. This codes for CASSYSFLGQPHF.

In regard to this clone: A read error is possible here, since a much larger clone lies one base away. Other DNA sequences within the sample encode an identical CDR3. This rearrangement joins TRBV30 to TRBJ1-1, with 7 bases that match TRBD1. CDR1 GTSNPN and CDR2 SVGIG come from the germline V gene (reference sequence). The CDR3 length is 12 residues. With 5 bases clipped from V and 8 bases from J, the junction kept 8 bases outside the gene matches. CDR3: CAWGGGGTEAFF. The CDR3 DNA is TGTGCCTGGGGGGGAGGGGGCACAGAAGCTTTCTTT.

V is TRBV4-2 and J is TRBJ2-1; TRBD1 matches at 12 bases. The germline gives CDR1 LGHNA, CDR2 YNFKEQ. Germline trimming cut 4 bases from V and 7 bases from J; bases unmatched to any gene: 5. This CDR3 has 15 amino acids. CDR3 residues: CASSPTGQGANEQFF. The CDR3 region has the DNA TGTGCCAGCAGCCCAACGGGACAGGGGGCTAATGAGCAGTTCTTC.

The gene calls are TRBV6-6 and TRBJ1-5; D is undetermined. V shed 2 bases and J shed 2 bases, with 13 bases lying between them. The CDR3 extends over 16 amino acids. Germline assignment: CDR1 MNHNY and CDR2 SVGAGI (reference sequence). The CDR3 loop reads CASSYPGDTRNQPQHF. The CDR3 DNA reads as TGTGCCAGCAGTTACCCGGGAGATACGCGCAATCAGCCCCAGCATTTT.

The chain joins TRBV4-2 to TRBJ2-1; TRBD1 agrees at 10 bases. This CDR3 is built from 16 residues. Trimming removed 1 base from V and 5 bases from J; junction bases left unmatched: 5. Germline CDR1 and CDR2: LGHNA and YNFKEQ. The DNA for the CDR3 is TGTGCCAGCAGCCAAGTAGTCGGGACAGGGGACAATGAGCAGTTCTTC. Its protein product is CASSQVVGTGDNEQFF.